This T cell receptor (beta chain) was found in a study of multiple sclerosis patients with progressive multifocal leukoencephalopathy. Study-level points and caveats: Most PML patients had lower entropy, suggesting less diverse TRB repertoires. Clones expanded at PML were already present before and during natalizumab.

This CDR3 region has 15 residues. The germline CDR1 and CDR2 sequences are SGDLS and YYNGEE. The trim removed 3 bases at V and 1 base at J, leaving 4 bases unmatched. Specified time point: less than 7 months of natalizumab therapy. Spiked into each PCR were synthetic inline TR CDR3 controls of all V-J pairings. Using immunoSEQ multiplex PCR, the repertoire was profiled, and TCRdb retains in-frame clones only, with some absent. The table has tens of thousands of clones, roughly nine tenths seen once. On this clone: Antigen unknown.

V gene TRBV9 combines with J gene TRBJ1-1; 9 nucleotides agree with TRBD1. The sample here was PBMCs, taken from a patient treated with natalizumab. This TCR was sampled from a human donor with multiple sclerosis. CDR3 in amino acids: CASSERDRANTEAFF. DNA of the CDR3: TGTGCCAGCAGCGAGAGGGACAGGGCGAACACTGAAGCTTTCTTT. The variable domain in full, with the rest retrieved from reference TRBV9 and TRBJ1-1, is DSGVTQTPKHLITATGQRVTLRCSPRSGDLSVYWYQQSLDQGLQFLIQYYNGEERAKGNILERFSAQQFPDLHSELNLSSLELGDSALYFCASSERDRANTEAFFGQGTRLTVV.